This T cell receptor (beta chain) was retrieved from a study of blood T cell repertoires in COVID-19. Here immunoSEQ multiplex PCR was the method, and the copy in TCRdb shows in-frame clones only, minus some. The sample includes tens of thousands of clones, approximately 91% of them seen just once. The V gene's germline CDR1 is SQVTM and CDR2 ANQGSEA. The CDR3 consists of 17 residues. V gave up 0 bases and J gave up 4 bases; unmatched junction bases: 11. This clonotype originated in a man aged 55-75 years with acute or convalescent COVID-19. The material sequenced was peripheral blood. The V and J genes are TRBV29-1 and TRBJ2-1, with 8 bases lining up with TRBD2. CDR3 amino acids: CSVEDPRSSGAYNEQFF. The CDR3 DNA reads as TGCAGCGTTGAAGATCCCCGGAGTAGCGGGGCTTACAATGAGCAGTTCTTC.